This is a list of T cell receptor beta chains from one sample in a study of shared clonotypes between healthy human individuals. Sequencing used immunoSEQ multiplex PCR; TCRdb keeps in-frame clones, though not all of them. The data show about 700,000 clones, roughly nine tenths seen once. Sequencing used naive CD8+ T cells sorted from blood. These receptors were obtained from a man aged 25 to 40 in good health. The CDR3 runs from the conserved cysteine through the conserved F or W. Fields, in order: CDR3 length, V gene, CDR3 protein.

13 | TRBV9 | CASSVSENTEAFF
15 | TRBV7-9 | CASSEGSGGANEQFF
14 | TRBV19 | CASTPGTGTDTQYF
15 | TRBV28 | CASTSRNRNSYEQYF
12 | TRBV28 | CGTGTGSYEQYF
15 | TRBV28 | CASSLRGQGRETQYF
13 | TRBV4-1 | CASSQDRPDTQYF
15 | TRBV9 | CASSVASGLPYEQYF
15 | TRBV7-9 | CASSKGQGERSEAFF
15 | TRBV7-9 | CASSLGLGLHTEAFF
12 | TRBV29-1 | CSVEFHGETQYF
14 | TRBV10-1 | CASSGTSGSNEQFF
15 | TRBV10-3 | CAISESQNLATEAFF
15 | TRBV6-1 | CASSERPGLSYEQYF
19 | TRBV11-2 | CASSLFEDQTSRSTDTQYF
15 | TRBV7-2 | CASSSPGLADYEQYF
16 | TRBV19 | CASSSHLQGVIDEQYF
14 | TRBV2 | CASRAGQLNQPQHF
15 | TRBV4-1 | CASSNEGTGGYEQYF
15 | TRBV19 | CASSIVVQGYNGYTF
14 | TRBV11-2 | CASSLDPYSPHPLF
13 | TRBV5-1 | CASSLDGFYEQYF
14 | TRBV5-4 | CASSVSGRVEEQYF
14 | TRBV30 | CAWSDGTSNTEAFF
15 | TRBV7-9 | CASRPLKAPTYEQYF
14 | TRBV28 | CASRGQDSNQPQHF
13 | TRBV27 | CASRNRPSNEQFF
15 | TRBV4-1 | CASSQAGAGANVLTF
12 | TRBV5-1 | CASSLRQDEAFF
12 | TRBV10-3 | CAATGTGTEAFF
15 | TRBV11-1 | CASSLTLTGLGEQFF
12 | TRBV7-9 | CASSLVGDTQYF
15 | TRBV13 | CASSSQTPMNTEAFF
13 | TRBV4-2 | CASSPHGTDEQFF
14 | TRBV28 | CASSLFSGMNIQYF
14 | TRBV30 | CAWSIVGSGNTIYF
15 | TRBV4-1 | CASSSTSGTSYEQYF
14 | TRBV10-1 | CASSDGGSGNEQFF
15 | TRBV9 | CASSASGLADYEQYF
13 | TRBV30 | CAWSMGGNQPQHF
16 | TRBV4-3 | CASSQDRGQGGDEQYF
16 | TRBV27 | CASSLSTGRLDYGYTF
13 | TRBV27 | CASSYGYTYEQYF
14 | TRBV6-5 | CASSREVSPDTQYF
11 | TRBV5-6 | CASSWTGEQFF
15 | TRBV29-1 | CSVLDPGTGRSEQYF
15 | TRBV19 | CASSIDSGNDNEQFF
13 | TRBV6-5 | CASSYFGGDEQFF
16 | TRBV4-1 | CASSQELAGESYEQYF
15 | TRBV28 | CASSFGQVSSYEQYF
16 | TRBV4-3 | CASSQDIAGLTDTQYF
14 | TRBV6-5 | CASSYSTTGYEQYF
14 | TRBV6-1 | CASSEYGASLTQYF
11 | TRBV27 | CASSLAGSQYF
15 | TRBV7-3 | CASSLAGDPYNEQFF
15 | TRBV11-2 | CASTIVSGGLDEQYF
12 | TRBV7-8 | CASSLDRSRRDF
15 | TRBV7-9 | CASSLVEEGAYEQYF
12 | TRBV29-1 | CSVEFGKNIQYF
12 | TRBV5-5 | CASRGTAYEQYF